The T cell receptor beta chain under discussion was sequenced for a study of T cell responses to AZD1222 COVID-19 vaccine. Whole-study results and caveats: Donor demographics were predominantly white British with a female majority; clonal diversity may be underestimated. The reported proportion of spike-specific TCRs targeting unmutated variant regions was nearly half.

To note about this clone: Antigen: not known.

Using immunoSEQ multiplex PCR, the repertoire was profiled, and TCRdb retains in-frame clones only, with some absent. The top ten clones hold less than 11% of a sample with around 80,000 clones, 70% to 90% of them seen once. V dropped 2 bases and J dropped 0 bases, with 11 bases sitting between them. In germline, CDR1 is MNHEY, CDR2 SVGAGI. The CDR3 extends over 16 amino acids. This sequence joins TRBV6-5 and TRBJ2-1; D possibly corresponds to TRBD2 (5 bases). The sequences come from peripheral blood, collected 28 days after the second AZD1222 dose. This clonotype was sampled from an adult who received the AZD1222 COVID-19 vaccine. The CDR3 loop is CASSYEGVASYNEQFF. CDR3 in DNA: TGTGCCAGCAGTTACGAGGGAGTTGCCTCCTACAATGAGCAGTTCTTC.